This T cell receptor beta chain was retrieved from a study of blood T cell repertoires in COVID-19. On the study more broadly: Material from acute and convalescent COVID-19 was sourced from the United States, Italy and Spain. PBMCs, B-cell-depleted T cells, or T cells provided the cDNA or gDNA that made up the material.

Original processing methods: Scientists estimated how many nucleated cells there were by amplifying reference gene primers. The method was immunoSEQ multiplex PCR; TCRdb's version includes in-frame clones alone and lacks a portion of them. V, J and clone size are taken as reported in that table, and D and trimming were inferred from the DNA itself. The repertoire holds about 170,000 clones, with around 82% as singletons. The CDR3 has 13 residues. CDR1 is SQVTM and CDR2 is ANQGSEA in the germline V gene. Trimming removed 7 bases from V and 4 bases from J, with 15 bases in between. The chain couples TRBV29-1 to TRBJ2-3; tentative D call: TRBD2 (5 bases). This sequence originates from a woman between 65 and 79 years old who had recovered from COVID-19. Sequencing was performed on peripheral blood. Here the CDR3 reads CSGDGGLADTQYF. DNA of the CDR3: TGCAGCGGGGATGGCGGGCTTGCAGATACGCAGTATTTT.